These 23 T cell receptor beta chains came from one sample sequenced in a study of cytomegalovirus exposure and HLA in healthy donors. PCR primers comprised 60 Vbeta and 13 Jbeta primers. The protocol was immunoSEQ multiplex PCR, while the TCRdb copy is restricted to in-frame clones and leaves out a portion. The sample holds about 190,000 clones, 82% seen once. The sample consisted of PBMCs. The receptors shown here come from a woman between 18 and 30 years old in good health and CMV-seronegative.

CDR3: CASSLRGGRGPTGANVLTF. The CDR3 region has the DNA TGTGCCAGCAGTTTAAGGGGGGGCAGGGGGCCAACTGGGGCCAACGTCCTGACTTTC. The genes are TRBV27 and TRBJ2-6; possibly TRBD1 for D (8 bases). The germline V and J ends were trimmed by 2 bases and 2 bases, with 19 bases remaining between them. This CDR3 is built from 19 residues. CDR1 MNHEY and CDR2 SMNVEV come from the germline V gene (reference sequence).

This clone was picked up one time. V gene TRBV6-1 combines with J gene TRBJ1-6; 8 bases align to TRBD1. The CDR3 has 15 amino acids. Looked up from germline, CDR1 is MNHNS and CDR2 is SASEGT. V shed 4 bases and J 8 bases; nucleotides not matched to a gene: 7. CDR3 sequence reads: CASSGRTGRDSPLHF. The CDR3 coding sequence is TGTGCCAGCAGTGGTAGGACAGGGAGGGATTCACCCCTCCACTTT.

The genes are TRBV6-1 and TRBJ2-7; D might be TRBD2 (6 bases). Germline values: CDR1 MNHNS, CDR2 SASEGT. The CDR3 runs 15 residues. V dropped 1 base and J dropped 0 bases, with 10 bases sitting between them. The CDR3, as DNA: TGTGCCAGCAGTGAAGAATGGGACTTCTCCTACGAGCAGTACTTC. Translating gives CASSEEWDFSYEQYF.

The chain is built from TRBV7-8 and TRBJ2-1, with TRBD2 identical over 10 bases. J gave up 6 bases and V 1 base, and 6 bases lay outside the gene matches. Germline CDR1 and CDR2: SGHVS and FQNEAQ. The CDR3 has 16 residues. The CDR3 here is CASSLVSGGAGNEQFF. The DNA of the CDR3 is TGTGCCAGCAGCTTAGTCAGCGGGGGGGCGGGCAATGAGCAGTTCTTC. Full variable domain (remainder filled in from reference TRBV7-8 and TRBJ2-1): GAGVSQSPRYKVAKRGQDVALRCDPISGHVSLFWYQQALGQGPEFLTYFQNEAQLDKSGLPSDRFFAERPEGSVSTLKIQRTQQEDSAVYLCASSLVSGGAGNEQFFGPGTRLTVL.

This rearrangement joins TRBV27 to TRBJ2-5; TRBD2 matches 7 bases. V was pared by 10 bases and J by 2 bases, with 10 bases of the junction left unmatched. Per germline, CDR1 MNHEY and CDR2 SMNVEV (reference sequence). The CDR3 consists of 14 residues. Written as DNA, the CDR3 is TGTGCCACCCAGACTAGCTTCGCGCAAGAGACCCAGTACTTC. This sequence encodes CATQTSFAQETQYF.

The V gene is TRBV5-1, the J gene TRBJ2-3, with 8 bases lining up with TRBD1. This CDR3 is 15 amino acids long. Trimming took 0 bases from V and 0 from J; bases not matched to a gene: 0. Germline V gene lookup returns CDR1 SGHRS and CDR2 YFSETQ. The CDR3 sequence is CASSLDRGSTDTQYF. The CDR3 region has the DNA TGCGCCAGCAGCTTGGACAGGGGGAGCACAGATACGCAGTATTTT.

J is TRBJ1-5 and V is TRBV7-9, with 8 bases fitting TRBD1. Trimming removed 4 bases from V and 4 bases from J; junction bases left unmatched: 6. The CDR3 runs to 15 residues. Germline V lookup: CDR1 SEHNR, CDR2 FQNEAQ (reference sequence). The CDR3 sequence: CASSYTGGINQPQHF. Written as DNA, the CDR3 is TGTGCCAGCAGCTATACAGGGGGAATAAATCAGCCCCAGCATTTT.

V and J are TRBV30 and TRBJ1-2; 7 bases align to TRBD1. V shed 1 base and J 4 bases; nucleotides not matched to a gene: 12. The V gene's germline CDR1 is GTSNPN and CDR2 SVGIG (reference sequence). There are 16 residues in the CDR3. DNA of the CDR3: TGTGCCTGGAGTGCCCAAGTACAGGGGCCACCCTATGGCTACACCTTC. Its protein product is CAWSAQVQGPPYGYTF. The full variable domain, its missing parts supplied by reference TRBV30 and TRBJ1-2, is SQTIHQWPATLVQPVGSPLSLECTVEGTSNPNLYWYRQAAGRGLQLLFYSVGIGQISSEVPQNLSASRPQDRQFILSSKKLLLSDSGFYLCAWSAQVQGPPYGYTFGSGTRLTVV.

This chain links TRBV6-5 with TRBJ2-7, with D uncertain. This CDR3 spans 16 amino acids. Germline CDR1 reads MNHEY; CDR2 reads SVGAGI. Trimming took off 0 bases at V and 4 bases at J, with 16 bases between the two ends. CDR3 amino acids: CASSYSSPPEAYEQYF. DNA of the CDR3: TGTGCCAGCAGTTACTCGAGCCCCCCAGAAGCGTACGAGCAGTACTTC.

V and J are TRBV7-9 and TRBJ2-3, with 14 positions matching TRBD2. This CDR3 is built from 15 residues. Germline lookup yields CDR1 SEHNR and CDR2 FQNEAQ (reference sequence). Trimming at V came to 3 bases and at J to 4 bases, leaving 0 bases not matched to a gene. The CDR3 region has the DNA TGTGCCAGCAGCTTGACTAGCGGGAGGGCAGATACGCAGTATTTT. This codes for CASSLTSGRADTQYF.

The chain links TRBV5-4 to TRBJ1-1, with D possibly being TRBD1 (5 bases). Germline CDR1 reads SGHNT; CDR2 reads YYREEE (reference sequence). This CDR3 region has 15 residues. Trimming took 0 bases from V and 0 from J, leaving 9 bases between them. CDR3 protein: CASSLEGPLNTEAFF. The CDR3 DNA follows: TGTGCCAGCAGCTTGGAGGGGCCCCTGAACACTGAAGCTTTCTTT.

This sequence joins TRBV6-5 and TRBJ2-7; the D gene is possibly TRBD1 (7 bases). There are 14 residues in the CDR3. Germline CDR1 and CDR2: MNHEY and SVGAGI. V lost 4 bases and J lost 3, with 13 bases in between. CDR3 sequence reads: CASSSGDSNYEQYF. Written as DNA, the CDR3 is TGTGCCAGCAGTTCGGGGGACAGCAACTACGAGCAGTACTTC.

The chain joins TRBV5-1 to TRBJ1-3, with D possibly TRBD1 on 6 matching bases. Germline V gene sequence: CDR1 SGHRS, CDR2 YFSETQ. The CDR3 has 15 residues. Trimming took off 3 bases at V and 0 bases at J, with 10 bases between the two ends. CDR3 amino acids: CASSSDSHSGNTIYF. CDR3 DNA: TGCGCCAGCAGCTCGGACAGCCACTCTGGAAACACCATATATTTT.

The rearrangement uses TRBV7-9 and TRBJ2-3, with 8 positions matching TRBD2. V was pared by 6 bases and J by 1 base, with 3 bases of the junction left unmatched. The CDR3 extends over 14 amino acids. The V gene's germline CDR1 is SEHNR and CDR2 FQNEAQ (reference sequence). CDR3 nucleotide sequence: TGTGCCAGCAGGACGACTAGCGGCACAGATACGCAGTATTTT. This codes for CASRTTSGTDTQYF.

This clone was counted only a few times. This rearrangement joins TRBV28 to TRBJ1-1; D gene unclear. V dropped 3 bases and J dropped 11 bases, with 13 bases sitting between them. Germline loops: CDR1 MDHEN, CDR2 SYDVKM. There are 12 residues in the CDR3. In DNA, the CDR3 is TGTGCCAGCAGTTTTCAGTTCCCGGGGGCTTTCTTT. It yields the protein CASSFQFPGAFF.

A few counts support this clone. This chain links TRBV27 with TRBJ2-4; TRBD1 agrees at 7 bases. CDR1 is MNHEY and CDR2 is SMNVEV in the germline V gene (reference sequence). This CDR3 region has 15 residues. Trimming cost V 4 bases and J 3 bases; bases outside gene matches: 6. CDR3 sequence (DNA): TGTGCCAGCAGTTCCCCGGGACAGAACAAAAACATTCAGTACTTC. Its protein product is CASSSPGQNKNIQYF.

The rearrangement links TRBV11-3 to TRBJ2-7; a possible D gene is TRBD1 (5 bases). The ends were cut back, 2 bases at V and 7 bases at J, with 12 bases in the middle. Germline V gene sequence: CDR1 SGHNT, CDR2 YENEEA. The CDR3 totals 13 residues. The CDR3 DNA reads TGTGCCAGCAGCTTACAGGGCCTTGGGGAGCAGTACTTC. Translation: CASSLQGLGEQYF.

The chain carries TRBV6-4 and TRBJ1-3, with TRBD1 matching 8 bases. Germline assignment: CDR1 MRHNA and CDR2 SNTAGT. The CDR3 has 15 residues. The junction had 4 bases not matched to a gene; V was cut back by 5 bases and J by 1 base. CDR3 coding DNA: TGTGCCAGCAGTCCCGACAGGGGATCTGGAAACACCATATATTTT. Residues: CASSPDRGSGNTIYF.

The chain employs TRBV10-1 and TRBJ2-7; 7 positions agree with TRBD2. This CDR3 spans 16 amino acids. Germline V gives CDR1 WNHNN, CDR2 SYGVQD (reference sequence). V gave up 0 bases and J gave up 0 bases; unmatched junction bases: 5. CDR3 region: CASSESKGGGSYEQYF. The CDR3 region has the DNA TGCGCCAGCAGTGAGTCGAAAGGCGGGGGCTCCTACGAGCAGTACTTC.

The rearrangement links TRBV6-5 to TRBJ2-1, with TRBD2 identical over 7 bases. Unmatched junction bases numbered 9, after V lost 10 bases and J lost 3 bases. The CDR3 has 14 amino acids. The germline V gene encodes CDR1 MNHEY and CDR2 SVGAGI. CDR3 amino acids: CATSVREFYNEQFF. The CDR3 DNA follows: TGTGCCACCTCCGTGCGGGAGTTCTACAATGAGCAGTTCTTC.

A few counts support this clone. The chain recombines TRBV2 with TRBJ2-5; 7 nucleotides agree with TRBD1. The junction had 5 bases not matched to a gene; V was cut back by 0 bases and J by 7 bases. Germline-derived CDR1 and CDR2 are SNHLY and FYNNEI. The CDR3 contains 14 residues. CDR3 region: CASSEAGAGGTQYF. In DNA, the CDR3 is TGTGCCAGCAGTGAAGCTGGGGCAGGGGGGACCCAGTACTTC.

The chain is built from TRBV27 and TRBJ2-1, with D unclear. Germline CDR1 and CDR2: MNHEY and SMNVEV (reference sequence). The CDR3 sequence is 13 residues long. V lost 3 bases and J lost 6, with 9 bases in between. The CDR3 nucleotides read TGTGCCAGCAGTTTTTCTATTGGCAATGAGCAGTTCTTC. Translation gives CASSFSIGNEQFF.

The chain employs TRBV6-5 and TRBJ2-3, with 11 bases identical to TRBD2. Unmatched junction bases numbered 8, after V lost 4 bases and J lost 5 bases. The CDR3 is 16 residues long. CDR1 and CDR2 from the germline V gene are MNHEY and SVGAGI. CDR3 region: CASSSLAGGPGDTQYF. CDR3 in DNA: TGTGCCAGCAGTTCATTAGCGGGAGGGCCGGGAGATACGCAGTATTTT.